This TCR beta chain comes out of a study of technical replicates of blood from a few donors. V was trimmed by 7 bases and J by 2 bases, leaving 14 bases between them. The CDR3 has 15 amino acids. Germline CDR1 is SGHTA and CDR2 is FQGTGA. Only in-frame clones appear in the TCRdb table, and some are missing; sequencing was by immunoSEQ multiplex PCR. The profile shows about 73,000 clones, over 90% of them singletons. The origin of this receptor is a human donor in good health. Some clones in this sample may be carry-over from other donors' samples. The sequencing sample was made of PBMCs. V usage is TRBV7-3 and J usage is TRBJ2-2, with D perhaps TRBD2 (6 bases). CDR3 DNA sequence: TGTGCCAGCACCGATGCCGGGGGTAACACCGGGGAGCTGTTTTTT. It translates to CASTDAGGNTGELFF.